The 5 T cell receptor beta chains listed next were all sequenced from one sample in a study of OX40 agonist ivuxolimab in advanced cancers. Measured with immunoSEQ multiplex PCR; TCRdb has only the in-frame clones, and not every one. Found here are 35,000 to 45,000 clones, 65% to 80% of them singletons; the top ten hold about an eighth. This material consisted of CD4+ or CD8+ T cells sorted from blood, taken in a trial of the OX40 agonist ivuxolimab. These receptors were taken from an adult with an advanced solid tumor such as melanoma, head and neck, liver or kidney cancer.

V is TRBV7-2 and J is TRBJ2-5; D is uncertain. This CDR3 spans 14 amino acids. V shed 4 bases and J shed 1 base, with 10 bases lying between them. The V gene's germline CDR1 is SGHTA and CDR2 FQGNSA. The CDR3 coding sequence is TGTGCCAGCAGCTCCTATGGATCCCAAGAGACCCAGTACTTC. It translates to CASSSYGSQETQYF.

V is TRBV5-1 and J is TRBJ2-6; unclear D gene. The germline gives CDR1 SGHRS, CDR2 YFSETQ. CDR3 length equals 16 residues. V lost 0 bases and J lost 0, with 7 bases in between. The CDR3 sequence: CASSLAGVSGANVLTF. Here the CDR3 DNA reads TGCGCCAGCAGCTTGGCAGGTGTCTCTGGGGCCAACGTCCTGACTTTC.

The CDR3 DNA is TGTGCCATCAGGGGGGTGGGAGAAGAAGGGTACGAGCAGTACTTC. Amino acid sequence: CAIRGVGEEGYEQYF. J is TRBJ2-5 and V is TRBV10-3; D is tentatively TRBD1 or TRBD2 (5 bases each). The end of the DNA aligns better with TRBJ2-7, so the J call may be wrong. Germline CDR1 ENHRY, CDR2 SYGVKD. The CDR3 runs 15 residues.

The V gene is TRBV7-9, the J gene TRBJ2-2, with unresolved D. Germline V lookup: CDR1 SEHNR, CDR2 FQNEAQ (reference sequence). The CDR3 is made up of 15 amino acids. Trimming left V 2 bases short and J 0 bases short, with 7 bases between. For the CDR3, the DNA is TGTGCCAGCAGCTTAAACCCTACGAACACCGGGGAGCTGTTTTTT. Its protein product is CASSLNPTNTGELFF.

The V and J genes are TRBV4-3 and TRBJ2-7, with a weak D call TRBD1 (5 bases). The CDR3 length is 13 residues. The germline CDR1 and CDR2 sequences are LGHNA and YSLEER. The V end was cut by 0 bases, the J end by 6 bases, with 9 bases between. The CDR3 loop reads CASSQDPGREQYF. DNA of the CDR3: TGCGCCAGCAGCCAAGATCCAGGGCGCGAGCAGTACTTC.